The T cell receptor (beta chain) described here comes from a study of shared clonotypes between healthy human individuals. Germline V lookup: CDR1 MNHEY, CDR2 SVGAGI. The CDR3 is 11 amino acids. V lost 7 bases and J lost 7, with 9 bases in between. Data came from immunoSEQ multiplex PCR; TCRdb stores just in-frame clones and leaves some out. Of a few million clones detected, 90% to 95% appear once; the ten largest clones hold about 1.7%. Naive CD8 cells were CD45RO-negative, positively selected for CCR7, excluding terminally differentiated effector memory CD45RA+ cells. This clonotype was sampled from a man aged 18 to 30 in good health. Some clones in this sample may be carry-over from other donors' samples. The source material was naive CD8+ T cells from PBMCs. The rearrangement links TRBV6-5 to TRBJ2-3; D gene unclear. CDR3 sequence (DNA): TGTGCCAGCACTTGGGCGAATACGCAGTATTTT. Protein: CASTWANTQYF.